This TCR beta chain was profiled in a study of shared T cell receptors in the human thymus (dated by TCRdb to the early 2020s). Describing the broader study: The study examined how the human thymus generates shared, self-reactive T-cell receptor alpha chains.

Library prep was done by the immunoSEQ multiplex PCR assay. As stored in TCRdb, this immuneACCESS dataset retains in-frame rearrangements with V and J assigned. A fraction of the clones does not appear; measured against another copy, unresolved V genes explain less than half of the discrepancy, and the remainder lacks a known reason. Present in this sample are some 660,000 clones, around 87% of which were seen just once. The top ten clones comprise 0.0094% of the sample. The CDR3 goes from the cysteine to the phenylalanine over 18 residues. Of all the DNA, just the CDR3 is kept, 54 bases in frame from base 1. CDR1 is given as LGHNT and CDR2 as FRNRAP, both from the germline V gene. Relative to germline, V is missing 0 bases and J is missing 6 bases, with 9 bases of the junction outside any gene match. This clone was seen just once. No cognate antigen has been identified for it. One base away there is no much larger clone; base qualities are not given.

This sample was shared with a second study, whose subject was human thymus T cells. Taken from the second paper: In Finland, the donors were immunologically healthy infants who were having open corrective cardiac surgery for congenital heart defects. Thymus tissue was collected as surgical resects that were removed during corrective cardiac surgery. V and J gene segment usage appeared biased in both thymic and peripheral blood repertoires. The related research found that thymic TCR repertoires overlapped highly between unrelated individuals. TCR alpha and beta repertoires from roughly eight infant thymus samples and a few related peripheral blood samples were characterized in the study. Donor ages ranging from roughly 6 to 250 days were recorded, and 5 to 7 male and a couple of female infants were included in the cohort. After being mechanically released from the tissue, thymocytes were kept at -70 degrees C in pellets of about 8.5-32 million cells. A QIAsymphony instrument was used to extract genomic DNA from the frozen cell pellets. TCRB and TCRAD loci were amplified from a standardized quantity of quality-controlled genomic DNA using the immunoSEQ multiplex PCR assay. The V(D)J region was spanned by amplicons of a length sufficient to cover the CDR3 and to identify V and J genes. Through the commercial immunoSEQ service, the amplicons were sequenced on an Illumina platform. Primer bias and sequencing errors were corrected using previously described methods, and TCRAD and TCRB definitions followed the IMGT database. Repertoires were analysed with immunoSEQ Analyzer 3.0 and VDJTools, covering basic statistics, V/J segment usage, diversity estimates, rarefaction and pairwise overlap. To estimate diversity, the Chao1, ChaoE, Efron-Thisted, Shannon and inverse Simpson indices were applied, and diversity was also estimated on datasets down-sampled to the smallest sample. For repertoire overlap, CDR3 nucleotide sequence, V gene and J gene had to match strictly, and clustering was done by Jaccard-based multidimensional scaling. On average, thymus samples yielded roughly 800,000 unique TCRB clonotypes, whereas blood samples yielded roughly 81,000.

What was sequenced was thymocytes. The TCR was taken from a boy in the first two years of life with a congenital heart defect. Donor details come from another sample of the same person, matched by shared clones. The chain links TRBV12-5 with TRBJ2-3; 13 middle bases align to TRBD2. This receptor has the CDR3 CASGLVETSGGQVDTQYF. DNA sequence: TGTGCTAGTGGTTTGGTAGAGACTAGCGGGGGGCAAGTTGATACGCAGTATTTT.